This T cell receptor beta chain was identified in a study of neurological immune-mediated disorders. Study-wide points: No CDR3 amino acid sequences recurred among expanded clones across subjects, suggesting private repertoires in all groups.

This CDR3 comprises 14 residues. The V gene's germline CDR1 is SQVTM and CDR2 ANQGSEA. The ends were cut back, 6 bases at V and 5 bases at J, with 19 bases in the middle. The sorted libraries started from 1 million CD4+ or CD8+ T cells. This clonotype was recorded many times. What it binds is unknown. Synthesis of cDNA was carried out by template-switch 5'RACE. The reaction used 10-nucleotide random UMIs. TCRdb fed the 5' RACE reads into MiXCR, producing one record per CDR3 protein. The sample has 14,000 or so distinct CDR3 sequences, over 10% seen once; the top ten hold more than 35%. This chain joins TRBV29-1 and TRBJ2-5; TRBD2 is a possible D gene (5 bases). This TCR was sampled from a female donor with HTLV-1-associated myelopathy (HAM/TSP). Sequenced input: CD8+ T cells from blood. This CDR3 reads CSVVPVAGSETQYF. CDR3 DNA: TGCAGCGTAGTCCCCGTGGCGGGTTCGGAGACCCAGTACTTC.